This passage covers 3 T cell receptor beta chains from one sample sequenced in a study of T cell responses to AZD1222 COVID-19 vaccine. Only in-frame clones appear in the TCRdb table, and some are missing; sequencing was by immunoSEQ multiplex PCR. The table includes 100,000 to 150,000 clones, roughly nine tenths detected once. Sequences were derived from peripheral blood, sampled on day 0 of AZD1222 vaccination. The receptors were sampled from an adult in good health.

V usage is TRBV28 and J usage is TRBJ1-1; the match to TRBD1 covers 7 bases. Germline trimming cut 4 bases from V and 3 bases from J; bases unmatched to any gene: 8. The germline V gene encodes CDR1 MDHEN and CDR2 SYDVKM. The CDR3 runs 15 residues. CDR3 sequence (DNA): TGTGCCAGCAGTTCCGCCGGGACAGAGTACACTGAAGCTTTCTTT. Residues: CASSSAGTEYTEAFF.

This clone is a singleton in its sample. The genes are TRBV7-9 and TRBJ1-5; 8 nucleotides match TRBD1. CDR3 length equals 16 residues. The J segment lost 6 bases and the V segment lost 1 base, leaving 8 bases of the junction unmatched. Germline CDR1 reads SEHNR; CDR2 reads FQNEAQ (reference sequence). CDR3 sequence (DNA): TGTGCCAGCAGCTTAGAGCGGACAGGGATAGGTCAGCCCCAGCATTTT. Protein product: CASSLERTGIGQPQHF.

The chain has TRBV14 and TRBJ1-6, with no clear D. In germline, CDR1 is SGHDN, CDR2 FVKESK. The CDR3 spans 15 residues. Trimming left V 2 bases short and J 5 bases short, with 10 bases between. The CDR3 DNA is TGTGCCAGCAGCCAAAATTGGATTAATAATTCACCCCTCCACTTT. It translates to CASSQNWINNSPLHF.